Reported below is one TCR beta chain. The antigen is unknown. Here immunoSEQ multiplex PCR was the method, and the copy in TCRdb shows in-frame clones only, minus some. The repertoire holds over 100,000 clones, approximately 90% seen once, with approximately 0.98% in the top ten. The length of the CDR3 is 16 residues. V was clipped by 4 bases and J by 2 bases; unmatched bases: 6. The germline CDR1 and CDR2 sequences are SGHDT and YYEEEE. Whether given at about 4 or about 12 weeks, second doses were pooled. These data belong to a study of T cell responses to AZD1222 COVID-19 vaccine. General study points: The donor cohort was predominantly white British with a female majority, and clonal diversity may have been underestimated.

This receptor was obtained from an adult who received the AZD1222 COVID-19 vaccine. Here the sequenced sample was peripheral blood, taken 28 days after the second AZD1222 dose. The genes are TRBV5-6 and TRBJ1-6; TRBD1 matches 7 bases. The CDR3: CASSDRGQAYNSPLHF. CDR3 sequence (DNA): TGTGCCAGCAGCGACAGAGGACAGGCCTATAATTCACCCCTCCACTTT. The variable domain in full, completed from reference TRBV5-6 and TRBJ1-6, reads DAGVTQSPTHLIKTRGQQVTLRCSPKSGHDTVSWYQQALGQGPQFIFQYYEEEERQRGNFPDRFSGHQFPNYSSELNVNALLLGDSALYLCASSDRGQAYNSPLHFGNGTRLTVT.